Included here is one TCR beta chain sequence, with context. Its antigen remains unidentified. The CDR3 regions of TCR beta were amplified from RNA transcripts. TCR CDR3 underwent first-round RT-PCR with the HTBI primer set. TCRdb passed the multiplex PCR reads through MiXCR, listing each CDR3 protein once. In the table there are roughly 520,000 distinct CDR3 sequences, around 22% of which are singletons. This sample was included in a study of T cells in Graves' hyperthyroidism and ophthalmopathy. CDR3 length: 13 residues. V gave up 4 bases and J gave up 9 bases; unmatched junction bases: 8. Per germline, CDR1 MNHEY and CDR2 SVGEGT. Overall study findings and caveats: Most thyroid clonotypes expanded above 0.001 were also detected in blood.

Uncontrolled infection, other autoimmune disease, pregnancy or lactation excluded patients. On the basis of clinical symptoms, serum thyroxine and TRAb, thyroid ultrasound and orbital computed tomography, diagnoses were made. The chain couples TRBV6-2 or TRBV6-3 to TRBJ1-1; TRBD1 matches at 7 bases. Sequenced: blood. The TCR comes from a woman younger than 45 with Graves' ophthalmopathy. CDR3 loop: CASSLSSGQKAFF. The CDR3 DNA sequence: TGTGCCAGCAGTTTAAGTTCGGGACAGAAAGCTTTCTTT.